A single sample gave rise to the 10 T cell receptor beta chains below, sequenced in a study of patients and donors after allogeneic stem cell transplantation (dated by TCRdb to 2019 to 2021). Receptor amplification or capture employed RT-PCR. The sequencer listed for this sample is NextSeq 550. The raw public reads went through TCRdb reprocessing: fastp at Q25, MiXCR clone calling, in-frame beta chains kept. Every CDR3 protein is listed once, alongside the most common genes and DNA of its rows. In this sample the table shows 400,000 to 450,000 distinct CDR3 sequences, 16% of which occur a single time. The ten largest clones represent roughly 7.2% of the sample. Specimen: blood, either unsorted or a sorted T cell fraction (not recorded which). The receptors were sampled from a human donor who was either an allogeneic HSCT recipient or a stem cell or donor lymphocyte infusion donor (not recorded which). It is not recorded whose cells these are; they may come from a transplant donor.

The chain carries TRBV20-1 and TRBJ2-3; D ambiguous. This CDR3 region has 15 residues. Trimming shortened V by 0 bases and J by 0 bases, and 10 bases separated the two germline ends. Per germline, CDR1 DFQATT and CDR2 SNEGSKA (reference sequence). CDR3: CSARDPFTSTDTQYF. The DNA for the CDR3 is TGCAGTGCTAGAGATCCGTTTACCAGCACAGATACGCAGTATTTT.

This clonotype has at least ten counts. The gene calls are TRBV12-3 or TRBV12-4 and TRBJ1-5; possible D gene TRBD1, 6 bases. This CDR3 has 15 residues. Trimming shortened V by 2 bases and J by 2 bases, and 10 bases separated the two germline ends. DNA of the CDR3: TGTGCCAGCAGTTTAAGGGGGAAGGGCAATCAGCCCCAGCATTTT. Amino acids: CASSLRGKGNQPQHF.

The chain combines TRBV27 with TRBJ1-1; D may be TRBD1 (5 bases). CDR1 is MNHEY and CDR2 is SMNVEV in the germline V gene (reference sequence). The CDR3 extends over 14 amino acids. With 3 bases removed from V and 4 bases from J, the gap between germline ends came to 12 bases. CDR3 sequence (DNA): TGTGCCAGCAGTTTCCGGGAGAGGGGCACTGAAGCTTTCTTT. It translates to CASSFRERGTEAFF.

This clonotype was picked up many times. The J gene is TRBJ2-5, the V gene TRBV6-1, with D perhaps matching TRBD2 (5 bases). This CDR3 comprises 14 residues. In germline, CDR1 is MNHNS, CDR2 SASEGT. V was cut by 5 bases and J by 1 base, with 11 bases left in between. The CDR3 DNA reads TGTGCCAGCAGTCCGGGAAGCGGCCAAGAGACCCAGTACTTC. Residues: CASSPGSGQETQYF.

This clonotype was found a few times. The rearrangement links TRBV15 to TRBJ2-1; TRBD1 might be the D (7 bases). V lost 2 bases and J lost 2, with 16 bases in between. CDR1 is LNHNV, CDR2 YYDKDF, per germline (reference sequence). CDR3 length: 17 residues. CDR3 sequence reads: CATSRRDRDFAYNEQFF. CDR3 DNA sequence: TGTGCCACCAGCAGACGCGACAGGGACTTCGCCTACAATGAGCAGTTCTTC.

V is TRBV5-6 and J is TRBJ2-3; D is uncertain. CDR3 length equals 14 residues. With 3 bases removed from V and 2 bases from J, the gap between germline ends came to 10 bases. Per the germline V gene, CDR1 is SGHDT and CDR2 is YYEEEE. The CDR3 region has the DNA TGTGCCAGCAGCTCCCAGCTTTCCACAGATACGCAGTATTTT. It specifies CASSSQLSTDTQYF.

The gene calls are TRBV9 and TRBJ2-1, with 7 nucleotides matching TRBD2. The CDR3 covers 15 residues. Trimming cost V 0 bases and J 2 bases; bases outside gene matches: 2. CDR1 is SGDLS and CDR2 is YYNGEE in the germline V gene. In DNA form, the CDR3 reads TGTGCCAGCAGCGTAGGGGCGGGGGCCTACAATGAGCAGTTCTTC. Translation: CASSVGAGAYNEQFF.

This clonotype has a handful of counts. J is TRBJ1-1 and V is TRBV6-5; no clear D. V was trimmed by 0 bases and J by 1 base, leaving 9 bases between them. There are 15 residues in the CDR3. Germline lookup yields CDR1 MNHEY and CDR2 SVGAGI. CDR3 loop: CASSYSIGGNTEAFF. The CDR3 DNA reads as TGTGCCAGCAGTTACTCGATAGGAGGGAACACTGAAGCTTTCTTT.

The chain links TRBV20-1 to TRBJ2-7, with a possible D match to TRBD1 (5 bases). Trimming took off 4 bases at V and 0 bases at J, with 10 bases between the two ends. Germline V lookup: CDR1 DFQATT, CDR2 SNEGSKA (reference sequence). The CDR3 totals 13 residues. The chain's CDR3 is CSATTDSSYEQYF. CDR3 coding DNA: TGCAGTGCTACGACAGACTCCTCCTACGAGCAGTACTTC.

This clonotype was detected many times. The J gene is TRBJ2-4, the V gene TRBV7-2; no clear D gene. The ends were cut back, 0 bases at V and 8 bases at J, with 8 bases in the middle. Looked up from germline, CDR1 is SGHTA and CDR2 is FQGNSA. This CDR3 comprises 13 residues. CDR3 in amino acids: CASSLAMRDIQYF. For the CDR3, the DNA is TGTGCCAGCAGCTTAGCGATGCGTGACATTCAGTACTTC.